This T cell receptor beta chain was sequenced during a study of cytomegalovirus exposure and HLA in healthy donors. Study results and caveats: The authors listed over 150 TCR beta chains as cytomegalovirus-associated. The authors considered a cluster of highly shared sequence variants likely to be a sequencing artifact.

CDR1 and CDR2 (germline): SGHTA, FQGTGA. J gave up 7 bases and V 4 bases, and 7 bases lay outside the gene matches. The CDR3 has 15 amino acids. The primer mix had 60 Vbeta and 13 Jbeta primers. Sequencing used immunoSEQ multiplex PCR; TCRdb keeps in-frame clones, though not all of them. The table shows under 200,000 clones, with roughly 80% occurring only once. On this clone itself: Its cognate antigen is unknown.

The chain is built from TRBV7-3 and TRBJ2-2; TRBD2 matches at 9 bases. This TCR came from a man in his forties in good health and CMV-seronegative. Specimen: PBMCs. Written as DNA, the CDR3 is TGTGCCAGCAGCTCCCGGACTAGCGAAGGCGGGGAGCTGTTTTTT. It is translated as CASSSRTSEGGELFF.